Here is one T cell receptor (beta chain) with its context. The data belong to a study of blood T cell repertoires in COVID-19. Study-wide context: From the United States, Italy and Spain came samples of acute and convalescent COVID-19. Sources were T cells, B-cell-depleted T cells, or PBMCs; the material itself was cDNA or gDNA.

The CDR3 contains 15 residues. Germline lookup yields CDR1 LGHNA and CDR2 YSLEER. The V and J ends lost 1 base and 7 bases respectively, with 14 bases between them. Study processing details: The authors estimated nucleated cell counts from reference gene primer amplification. Using immunoSEQ multiplex PCR, the repertoire was profiled, and TCRdb retains in-frame clones only, with some absent. The V and J calls and clone size come from that table; D and trimming were worked out from the DNA. The sample has about 77,000 clones; around 90% are singletons. Material for sequencing was peripheral blood. The sequence derives from a woman older than 75 with active or convalescent COVID-19. The genes are TRBV4-3 and TRBJ2-1, with D perhaps TRBD2 (7 bases). In DNA form, the CDR3 reads TGCGCCAGCAGCCAAGTCGGAGGGGGGGGAAATGAGCAGTTCTTC. This codes for CASSQVGGGGNEQFF.